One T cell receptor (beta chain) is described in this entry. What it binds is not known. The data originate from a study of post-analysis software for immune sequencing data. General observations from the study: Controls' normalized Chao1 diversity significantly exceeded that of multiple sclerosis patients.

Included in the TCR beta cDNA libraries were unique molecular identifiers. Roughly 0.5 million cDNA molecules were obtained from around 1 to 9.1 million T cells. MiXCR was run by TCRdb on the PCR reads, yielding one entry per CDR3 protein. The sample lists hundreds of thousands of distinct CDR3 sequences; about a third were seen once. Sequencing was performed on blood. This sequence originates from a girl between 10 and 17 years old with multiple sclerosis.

DNA of the CDR3: TGCAGTGCAAGGGGGTTTTGGGAGACCCAGTACTTC. This encodes CSARGFWETQYF. The gene calls are TRBV20-1 and TRBJ2-5; possibly TRBD1 for D (6 bases). Germline CDR1 and CDR2: DFQATT and SNEGSKA (reference sequence). The germline V and J ends were trimmed by 6 bases and 5 bases, with 13 bases remaining between them. CDR3 length: 12 residues.